These 8 T cell receptor beta chains came from one sample sequenced in a study of blood T cell repertoires in COVID-19. The assay was immunoSEQ multiplex PCR, and TCRdb's table has in-frame clones only and misses some. This table has roughly 70,000 clones, approximately 90% appearing once. Sequencing used peripheral blood. Source of these receptors: a woman older than 75 with active COVID-19.

The rearrangement uses TRBV6-5 and TRBJ2-7; D perhaps matches TRBD2 (5 bases). Germline loops: CDR1 MNHEY, CDR2 SVGAGI. V was shortened by 0 bases and J by 0 bases, with 12 bases between the two germline ends. This CDR3 has 16 amino acids. CDR3 region: CASSYSRQRDSYEQYF. The CDR3 coding sequence is TGTGCCAGCAGTTACTCTCGCCAGAGGGACTCCTACGAGCAGTACTTC.

Note on this clone: The sample has other DNA sequences that encode this CDR3 too. The chain links TRBV6-6 to TRBJ2-1, with D possibly TRBD2 on 5 matching bases. Looked up from germline, CDR1 is MNHNY and CDR2 is SVGAGI (reference sequence). CDR3 length: 14 residues. Between the trimmed V and J ends, which lost 2 bases and 0 bases, there was a span of 5 bases. The CDR3 loop is CASSYRDSYNEQFF. CDR3 bases: TGTGCCAGCAGTTACCGGGACTCCTACAATGAGCAGTTCTTC.

The chain links TRBV18 to TRBJ2-1, with D possibly TRBD2 on 7 matching bases. The CDR3 contains 14 residues. Germline loops: CDR1 KGHSH, CDR2 LQKENI. Trimming shortened V by 3 bases and J by 7 bases, and 13 bases separated the two germline ends. CDR3 in amino acids: CASSPVEGGNEQFF. CDR3 in DNA: TGTGCCAGCTCACCTGTGGAGGGGGGGAATGAGCAGTTCTTC. The complete variable domain, with remaining parts taken from reference TRBV18 and TRBJ2-1, reads NAGVMQNPRHLVRRRGQEARLRCSPMKGHSHVYWYRQLPEEGLKFMVYLQKENIIDESGMPKERFSAEFPKEGPSILRIQQVVRGDSAAYFCASSPVEGGNEQFFGPGTRLTVL.

The chain has TRBV27 and TRBJ1-2; a weak D match, TRBD1 (6 bases). Germline V CDR1 and CDR2: MNHEY, SMNVEV (reference sequence). The CDR3 loop spans 16 amino acids. Trimming took 2 bases from V and 1 from J, leaving 14 bases between them. For the CDR3, the DNA is TGTGCCAGCAGTTTAGGTACCCCCAGGGGTAACTATGGCTACACCTTC. Its protein product is CASSLGTPRGNYGYTF.

The chain employs TRBV18 and TRBJ2-5; TRBD1 agrees at 7 bases. The germline V gene has CDR1 KGHSH and CDR2 LQKENI. Losses at the gene ends were 3 bases for V and 1 base for J; bases not matched to a gene: 5. This CDR3 is 15 amino acids long. The CDR3 spells CASSPPGTAQETQYF. CDR3 nucleotide sequence: TGTGCCAGCTCACCCCCAGGGACAGCCCAAGAGACCCAGTACTTC.

The V and J genes are TRBV6-2 or TRBV6-3 and TRBJ2-5; TRBD2 aligns across 13 bases. Germline V CDR1 and CDR2: MNHEY, SVGEGT. V shed 0 bases and J 6 bases; nucleotides not matched to a gene: 7. The length of the CDR3 is 17 residues. CDR3 residues: CASSYSGLAGVYKTQYF. The CDR3 DNA reads as TGTGCCAGCAGTTACTCCGGACTAGCGGGAGTCTATAAGACCCAGTACTTC.

This clone has just one count. This sequence joins TRBV10-3 and TRBJ1-2; TRBD1 agrees at 8 bases. CDR1 and CDR2 (germline): ENHRY, SYGVKD. The J segment lost 3 bases and the V segment lost 5 bases, leaving 8 bases of the junction unmatched. The CDR3 is made up of 15 amino acids. CDR3: CAISQGAREDYGYTF. The CDR3 DNA sequence: TGTGCCATCAGTCAGGGGGCCAGGGAGGACTATGGCTACACCTTC.

Written as DNA, the CDR3 is TGTGCCAGTAGTATGTCCCCAGGGGCAAATTTTCAGCCCCAGCATTTT. Amino acid sequence: CASSMSPGANFQPQHF. The genes are TRBV19 and TRBJ1-5; tentative D call: TRBD1 (6 bases). Germline V gene sequence: CDR1 LNHDA, CDR2 SQIVND (reference sequence). Deletions cut 3 bases from V and 6 bases from J, with 18 bases between. CDR3 length equals 16 residues.